The rows below give T cell receptor beta chains drawn from one sample of a study of molecular identifiers for immune sequencing clone quantification. TCRdb re-called the PCR reads with MiXCR, one entry per CDR3 protein. The repertoire holds about half a million distinct CDR3 sequences, with around 23% as singletons. Sequencing was done on a sample of naive CD8+ T cells from blood, with Jurkat cell RNA spiked in. The source of these receptors is a human donor in good health. Some libraries in this study had Jurkat cell RNA spiked in. The CDR3 runs from the conserved cysteine through the conserved F or W. D genes are given only for firm matches. The size entry is marked missing in some rows and otherwise reads once, few, many or a size class.

TRBV7-9,TRBJ2-7,NA,TRBD2,TGTGCCTGCAGCCCAAGACCGACAGGGACCGAAGGCGGACTAGCGGGAGCTTCCTACGAGCAGTACTTC,CACSPRPTGTEGGLAGASYEQYF
TRBV19,TRBJ2-3,NA,NA,TGTGCCAGTAGTGCTTGGACTGCTAGCACAGATACGCAGTATTTT,CASSAWTASTDTQYF
TRBV25-1,TRBJ1-1,many,NA,TGTGCCAGCAGTGGAGGTGAAGCTTTCTTT,CASSGGEAFF
TRBV7-2,TRBJ2-3,many,TRBD2,TGTGCCAGCAGCCCAGGACTAGCGGCTAGCATGAGGGATACGCAGTATTTT,CASSPGLAASMRDTQYF
TRBV12-3/TRBV12-4,TRBJ1-1,few,NA,TGTGCCAGCAGTCCCGTGTGGGGGGGCACTGAAGCTTTCTTT,CASSPVWGGTEAFF
TRBV10-3,TRBJ1-5,few,NA,TGTGCCATCAGTGATCCCAAAGATGGGGATCAGCCCCAGCATTTT,CAISDPKDGDQPQHF
TRBV5-1,TRBJ1-2,NA,NA,TGCGCCAGCAGCTCGACCGGGTGGGACTATGGCTACACCTTC,CASSSTGWDYGYTF
TRBV6-2/TRBV6-3,TRBJ1-5,many,NA,TGTGCCAGCAGTTACGTCAGGAATAGCAATCAGCCCCAGCATTTT,CASSYVRNSNQPQHF
TRBV10-2,TRBJ2-1,NA,TRBD2,TGCGCCGGGATGGGAGGGGCTTACAATGAGCAGTTCTTC,CAGMGGAYNEQFF
TRBV20-1,TRBJ1-5,NA,NA,TGCAGTGCCCACAGCGTTTCTAATAGCAATCAGCCCCAGCATTTT,CSAHSVSNSNQPQHF
TRBV4-3,TRBJ2-1,many,TRBD2,TGCGCCAGCAGCCTCAACCCTAGCGGATACAATGAGCAGTTCTTC,CASSLNPSGYNEQFF
TRBV6-6,TRBJ2-7,NA,NA,TGTGCCAGCAGTCCAGGGGAAGCGGGCCTACTCTACGAGCAGTACTTC,CASSPGEAGLLYEQYF
TRBV10-3,TRBJ2-5,NA,NA,TGTGCCATCAGTGAACCAGGCTCCGGCGCTGGCAAAGAGACCCAGTACTTC,CAISEPGSGAGKETQYF
TRBV7-9,TRBJ2-3,NA,TRBD2,TGTGCCAGCAGCTCGACACTAGCGGGCCCCCCGGATACGCAGTATTTT,CASSSTLAGPPDTQYF
TRBV7-9,TRBJ1-1,NA,NA,TGTGCCAGCACCCAGGGGCTTCCCGCTGAAGCTGTCTTT,CASTQGLPAEAVF
TRBV19,TRBJ1-1,NA,NA,TGTGCCAGTACCCCCTGGGCCTCTGGGATATCACTGAACACTGAAGCTTTCTTT,CASTPWASGISLNTEAFF
TRBV5-3,TRBJ2-7,NA,NA,TGTGCCAGCAGCTTGAGAACAGCCTACTACGCGCAGTACTTC,CASSLRTAYYAQYF